Following are 23 T cell receptor beta chains from one sample sequenced in a study of cytomegalovirus exposure and HLA in healthy donors. Amplification used 60 Vbeta primers and 13 Jbeta primers. The protocol was immunoSEQ multiplex PCR, while the TCRdb copy is restricted to in-frame clones and leaves out a portion. The sample shows 50,000 to 70,000 clones, 83% of them seen only once. Sample: PBMCs. The source is a human donor in good health.

In its sample, this clone was seen once. The rearrangement uses TRBV11-3 and TRBJ1-3, with no clear D. Germline V CDR1 and CDR2: SGHNT, YENEEA. This CDR3 spans 14 amino acids. Trimming cost V 8 bases and J 2 bases, with 13 bases left between them. DNA for the CDR3: TGTGCCAGCTCCGAACCGGGAACTGGAAACACCATATATTTT. Protein: CASSEPGTGNTIYF.

The rearrangement links TRBV18 to TRBJ2-3; 8 bases match TRBD2. The junction had 6 bases not matched to a gene; V was cut back by 4 bases and J by 0 bases. Germline CDR1 KGHSH, CDR2 LQKENI. CDR3 size: 16 residues. CDR3: CASSRRAGVSTDTQYF. Here the CDR3 DNA reads TGTGCCAGCTCACGACGAGCGGGGGTAAGCACAGATACGCAGTATTTT.

The chain is built from TRBV5-6 and TRBJ1-2; D remains unclear. V dropped 4 bases and J dropped 6 bases, with 13 bases sitting between them. CDR3 length equals 13 residues. From germline, CDR1 is SGHDT and CDR2 YYEEEE. CDR3 coding DNA: TGTGCCAGCAGCGCGTCCACCTTCGATGGCTACACCTTC. It yields the protein CASSASTFDGYTF.

The chain links TRBV9 to TRBJ2-7; 9 bases agree with TRBD1. The CDR3 has 15 residues. Trimming at V came to 0 bases and at J to 2 bases, leaving 3 bases not matched to a gene. Germline values: CDR1 SGDLS, CDR2 YYNGEE. The CDR3 DNA sequence: TGTGCCAGCAGCGTAGGATGGACAGGGGCCTACGAGCAGTACTTC. Amino acids: CASSVGWTGAYEQYF.

The V gene is TRBV7-3, the J gene TRBJ1-4; a possible D gene is TRBD1 (5 bases). Germline CDR1 SGHTA, CDR2 FQGTGA. The CDR3 has 15 amino acids. The ends were cut back, 3 bases at V and 0 bases at J, with 8 bases in the middle. The CDR3 DNA follows: TGTGCCAGCAGCTTGAGGACAACAACTAATGAAAAACTGTTTTTT. This codes for CASSLRTTTNEKLFF.

V usage is TRBV7-2 and J usage is TRBJ1-1; a weak D match, TRBD1 (6 bases). Deletions cut 4 bases from V and 0 bases from J, with 12 bases between. The CDR3 is 15 residues long. The germline gives CDR1 SGHTA, CDR2 FQGNSA. Written as DNA, the CDR3 is TGTGCCAGCAGCTCACAACAGGGACTGAACACTGAAGCTTTCTTT. Translated, it gives CASSSQQGLNTEAFF.

The CDR3 sequence is CASSQALGTGGAVYGYTF. Here the CDR3 DNA reads TGTGCCAGCAGCCAAGCCCTAGGGACAGGGGGCGCCGTTTATGGCTACACCTTC. The chain recombines TRBV4-2 with TRBJ1-2, with 12 bases fitting TRBD1. Unmatched junction bases numbered 11, after V lost 1 base and J lost 5 bases. The CDR3 extends over 18 amino acids. Germline V gives CDR1 LGHNA, CDR2 YNFKEQ.

V and J are TRBV6-1 and TRBJ2-3; TRBD2 matches 12 bases. From germline, CDR1 is MNHNS and CDR2 SASEGT. Losses at the gene ends were 1 base for V and 6 bases for J; bases not matched to a gene: 2. This CDR3 has 15 residues. CDR3 bases: TGTGCCAGCAGTGAAGGACTAGCGGGAGCGGATACGCAGTATTTT. Its protein product is CASSEGLAGADTQYF.

The chain joins TRBV5-4 to TRBJ2-7; 8 bases map to TRBD2. V shed 4 bases, J shed 1 base, and the junction held 10 bases outside the gene matches. Germline CDR1 SGHNT, CDR2 YYREEE (reference sequence). This CDR3 comprises 16 residues. The CDR3 is CASSPGGAGGSYEQYF. The DNA for the CDR3 is TGTGCCAGCAGCCCCGGTGGGGCGGGAGGTTCCTACGAGCAGTACTTC.

The rearrangement joins TRBV4-3 to TRBJ2-5, with 9 bases matching TRBD1. The V gene end was trimmed by 3 bases and the J gene end by 5 bases; junction bases not matched to a gene: 7. Germline assignment: CDR1 LGHNA and CDR2 YSLEER. The CDR3 is 15 residues long. CDR3: CASSQGQGDWETQYF. The CDR3, as DNA: TGCGCCAGCAGCCAGGGACAGGGTGACTGGGAGACCCAGTACTTC.

This chain joins TRBV7-2 and TRBJ1-5; D is unresolved. Trimming stripped 2 bases from V and 4 bases from J, with 15 bases between. The CDR3 length is 16 residues. Germline loops: CDR1 SGHTA, CDR2 FQGNSA. CDR3 sequence (DNA): TGTGCCAGCAGCTTACTTATCGGTTCGGGGAATCAGCCCCAGCATTTT. Translation gives CASSLLIGSGNQPQHF.

The CDR3 region has the DNA TGTGCCAGCATCCTGGCCGGCACAGATACGCAGTATTTT. This encodes CASILAGTDTQYF. The chain uses TRBV6-6 and TRBJ2-3; no reliable D call. Per germline, CDR1 MNHNY and CDR2 SVGAGI (reference sequence). The CDR3 runs 13 residues. V lost 7 bases and J 1 base, leaving 9 bases between the germline ends.

The chain recombines TRBV7-2 with TRBJ2-7; D may be TRBD2 (6 bases). This CDR3 is built from 15 residues. Germline V lookup: CDR1 SGHTA, CDR2 FQGNSA. Trimming took off 8 bases at V and 0 bases at J, with 17 bases between the two ends. For the CDR3, the DNA is TGTGCCAGCGGCCTTATACCCGGGAGCTCCTACGAGCAGTACTTC. It yields the protein CASGLIPGSSYEQYF.

The table lists this clone with a count of one. The chain links TRBV7-3 to TRBJ2-1, with TRBD2 matching 8 bases. This CDR3 has 16 amino acids. Germline CDR1 and CDR2: SGHTA and FQGTGA. The junction had 7 bases not matched to a gene; V was cut back by 1 base and J by 5 bases. The CDR3 DNA follows: TGTGCCAGCAGCTTAATGGGGACTAGTACGAACAATGAGCAGTTCTTC. This sequence encodes CASSLMGTSTNNEQFF.

The rearrangement uses TRBV11-2 and TRBJ2-7; 14 nucleotides align to TRBD2. This CDR3 comprises 16 residues. Germline V CDR1 and CDR2: SGHAT, FQNNGV. J gave up 3 bases and V 5 bases, and 6 bases lay outside the gene matches. The CDR3 here is CASSPWTSGRNYEQYF. CDR3 nucleotide sequence: TGTGCCAGCAGCCCCTGGACTAGCGGGAGGAACTACGAGCAGTACTTC.

This clone was detected once. The V call is TRBV19, the J call TRBJ2-7, with TRBD1 matching over 7 bases. The trim removed 10 bases at V and 3 bases at J, leaving 12 bases unmatched. The CDR3 is 14 amino acids. From germline, CDR1 is LNHDA and CDR2 SQIVND (reference sequence). As DNA, the CDR3 is TGTGCCACTACAGACAGGGCTGGGAACTACGAGCAGTACTTC. Its translation: CATTDRAGNYEQYF.

The DNA for the CDR3 is TGCGCCAGCAGCCAAGGTGATAGCGGGATCCCGTTCTTC. Protein: CASSQGDSGIPFF. This chain links TRBV4-3 with TRBJ2-1, with TRBD2 identical over 8 bases. CDR1 is LGHNA, CDR2 YSLEER, per germline. The CDR3 totals 13 residues. Losses at the gene ends were 1 base for V and 15 bases for J; bases not matched to a gene: 8.

The V call is TRBV27, the J call TRBJ1-5; TRBD1 might be the D (5 bases). Germline V gene data show CDR1 as MNHEY and CDR2 as SMNVEV (reference sequence). CDR3 size: 14 residues. V lost 6 bases and J lost 7, with 16 bases in between. The CDR3 reads CASSSPQGHQPQHF. The CDR3 nucleotides read TGTGCCAGCAGCTCCCCCCAGGGCCACCAGCCCCAGCATTTT.

For this clone: Germline and junction disagree at one end, which may indicate a read error. The same CDR3 also results from other DNA sequences found in this sample. The CDR3 spells CASSQAVLKETQYF. In DNA, the CDR3 is TGCGCTAGCAGCCAGGCGGTCCTTAAAGAGACCCAGTACTTC. The chain couples TRBV4-1 to TRBJ2-5; D not resolved. This CDR3 spans 14 amino acids. Germline-derived CDR1 and CDR2 are MGHRA and YSYEKL.

This sequence joins TRBV4-1 and TRBJ2-5; D remains ambiguous. The CDR3 is 13 residues long. V was shortened by 3 bases and J by 3 bases, with 8 bases between the two germline ends. The germline gives CDR1 MGHRA, CDR2 YSYEKL. The CDR3 here is CASSHLEEETQYF. In DNA form, the CDR3 reads TGCGCCAGCAGCCATCTAGAGGAAGAGACCCAGTACTTC.

The chain is built from TRBV9 and TRBJ1-1; tentative D call: TRBD1 (5 bases). Per the germline V gene, CDR1 is SGDLS and CDR2 is YYNGEE. This CDR3 contains 15 residues. Deletions cut 6 bases from V and 1 base from J, with 16 bases between. The CDR3 nucleotides read TGTGCCAGCACCTCAGGGTCCGGTCCGAACACTGAAGCTTTCTTT. Protein product: CASTSGSGPNTEAFF.

The V gene is TRBV2, the J gene TRBJ2-1; TRBD2 agrees at 8 bases. J lost 7 bases, V lost 6 bases, and 11 bases had no gene match. The CDR3 runs to 15 residues. CDR1 SNHLY and CDR2 FYNNEI come from the germline V gene. The CDR3 sequence is CASREGRLAMNEQFF. The CDR3 DNA is TGTGCCAGCAGGGAGGGCCGACTAGCGATGAATGAGCAGTTCTTC.

V usage is TRBV23-1 and J usage is TRBJ1-2, with TRBD1 matching 7 bases. TRBV23-1 is identified as an open reading frame with a role that is uncertain. CDR3 size: 17 residues. J was trimmed by 1 base and V by 4 bases; bases with no gene match: 12. The CDR3 sequence is CASSRSTRWDSNYGYTF. The CDR3 DNA is TGCGCCAGCAGTCGATCGACCAGGTGGGACAGTAACTATGGCTACACCTTC.